The following is a T cell receptor (beta chain) sequence with its context. There are 12 residues in the CDR3. Germline CDR1 reads ENHRY; CDR2 reads SYGVKD. V lost 10 bases to trimming and J lost 0 bases, with 10 bases between them. The data belong to a study of shared clonotypes between healthy human individuals. Naive CD8 isolation took CD45RO-negative cells positively selected for CCR7 and excluded terminally differentiated effector memory CD45RA+ cells. Here immunoSEQ multiplex PCR was the method, and the copy in TCRdb shows in-frame clones only, minus some. The data show about 2.2 million clones, with roughly 91% seen just once and 1.5% to 2% held by the top ten.

The sample taken for sequencing was naive CD8+ T cells from PBMCs. The gene calls are TRBV10-3 and TRBJ2-7; D is perhaps TRBD1 or TRBD2 (5 bases each). The TCR sequence derives from a man aged 18 to 29 in good health. Some clones in this sample may be carry-over from other donors' samples. The CDR3 sequence: CATGTTSYEQYF. The CDR3 region has the DNA TGTGCCACCGGGACCACCTCCTACGAGCAGTACTTC.